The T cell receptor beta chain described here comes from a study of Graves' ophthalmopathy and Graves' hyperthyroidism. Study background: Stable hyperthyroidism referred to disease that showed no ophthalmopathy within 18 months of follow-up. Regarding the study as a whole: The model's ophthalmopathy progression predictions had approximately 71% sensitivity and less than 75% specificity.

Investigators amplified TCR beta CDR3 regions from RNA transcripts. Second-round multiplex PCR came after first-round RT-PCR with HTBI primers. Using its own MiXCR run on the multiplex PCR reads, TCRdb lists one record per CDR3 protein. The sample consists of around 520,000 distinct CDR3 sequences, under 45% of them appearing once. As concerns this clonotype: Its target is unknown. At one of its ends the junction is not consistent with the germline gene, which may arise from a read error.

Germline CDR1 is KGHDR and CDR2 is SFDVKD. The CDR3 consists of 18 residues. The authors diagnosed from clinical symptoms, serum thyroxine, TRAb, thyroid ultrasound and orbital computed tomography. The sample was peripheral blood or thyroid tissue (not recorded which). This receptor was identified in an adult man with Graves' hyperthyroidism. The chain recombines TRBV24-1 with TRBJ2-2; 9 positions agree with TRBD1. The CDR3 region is CASSLKVPGTGRTGELFF. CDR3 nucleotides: TGTGCCAGCAGTTTAAAAGTTCCCGGGACAGGGCGAACCGGGGAGCTGTTTTTT.